The rows below give T cell receptor beta chains drawn from one sample of a study of blood T cell repertoires in COVID-19. Clones were read by immunoSEQ multiplex PCR, and TCRdb kept only the in-frame ones, dropping some. Here the sample spans roughly 200,000 clones, approximately 88% being singletons. Material for sequencing was PBMCs or T cells enriched from blood (not recorded which). Source of these receptors: a man between 18 and 35 years old with acute COVID-19. The CDR3 runs from the conserved cysteine through the conserved F or W. Each record gives: J gene, D gene, clone size, V gene, CDR3 protein, CDR3 DNA. A D gene is named only where the DNA matches it firmly. A clone size is listed for some rows: how often the clone was seen (once, few, many), or a class if it is expanded.

j_gene: TRBJ1-1
d_gene: -
abundance: -
v_gene: TRBV5-1
CDR3aa: CATLPDRFSPSTEAFF
CDR3nt: TGCGCCACCCTACCTGACAGGTTTTCGCCATCCACTGAAGCTTTCTTT

j_gene: TRBJ1-1
d_gene: TRBD1
abundance: few
v_gene: TRBV20-1
CDR3aa: CSASFQGVKAFF
CDR3nt: TGCAGTGCTAGTTTCCAGGGGGTAAAAGCTTTCTTT

j_gene: TRBJ2-7
d_gene: TRBD1
abundance: -
v_gene: TRBV6-4
CDR3aa: CASEKEGQGASYEQYF
CDR3nt: TGTGCCAGTGAAAAGGAAGGACAGGGGGCCTCCTACGAGCAGTACTTC

j_gene: TRBJ2-2
d_gene: -
abundance: -
v_gene: TRBV28
CDR3aa: CASSSPRGGLRELFF
CDR3nt: TGTGCCAGCAGTTCGCCGAGGGGGGGGCTGAGGGAGCTGTTTTTT

j_gene: TRBJ1-3
d_gene: -
abundance: -
v_gene: TRBV4-3
CDR3aa: CASSQDSPPGNSGNTIYF
CDR3nt: TGCGCCAGCAGCCAAGATTCGCCCCCGGGGAACTCTGGAAACACCATATATTTT

j_gene: TRBJ2-3
d_gene: -
abundance: -
v_gene: TRBV7-8
CDR3aa: CASSSYREDTQYF
CDR3nt: TGTGCCAGCAGCTCTTACAGGGAAGATACGCAGTATTTT

j_gene: TRBJ2-2
d_gene: -
abundance: -
v_gene: TRBV4-3
CDR3aa: CASSQDKLDRDTPGELFF
CDR3nt: TGCGCCAGCAGCCAAGATAAACTGGACAGAGATACCCCCGGGGAGCTGTTTTTT

j_gene: TRBJ2-7
d_gene: -
abundance: few
v_gene: TRBV3-1/TRBV3-2
CDR3aa: CASSHAGIAYEQYF
CDR3nt: TGTGCCAGCAGCCATGCAGGGATCGCCTACGAGCAGTACTTC

j_gene: TRBJ2-7
d_gene: TRBD2
abundance: -
v_gene: TRBV7-9
CDR3aa: CASSYGTSYEQYF
CDR3nt: TGTGCCAGCAGTTACGGGACTAGCTACGAGCAGTACTTC

j_gene: TRBJ2-7
d_gene: -
abundance: -
v_gene: TRBV7-9
CDR3aa: CASSLTAGPPSYEQYF
CDR3nt: TGTGCCAGCAGCTTAACCGCAGGGCCCCCCTCCTACGAGCAGTACTTC

j_gene: TRBJ2-5
d_gene: TRBD2
abundance: -
v_gene: TRBV27
CDR3aa: CASSSIAGAPQETQYF
CDR3nt: TGTGCCAGCAGTTCAATAGCGGGAGCTCCACAAGAGACCCAGTACTTC

j_gene: TRBJ2-5
d_gene: TRBD2
abundance: -
v_gene: TRBV5-4
CDR3aa: CASSPSSWREGGETQYF
CDR3nt: TGTGCCAGCAGCCCCTCCAGCTGGCGGGAGGGGGGCGAGACCCAGTACTTC

j_gene: TRBJ1-1
d_gene: TRBD1
abundance: few
v_gene: TRBV19
CDR3aa: CASSATGLYSEAFF
CDR3nt: TGTGCCAGTAGTGCGACAGGGCTATACAGTGAAGCTTTCTTT

j_gene: TRBJ1-2
d_gene: TRBD1
abundance: -
v_gene: TRBV2
CDR3aa: CASSGQGADGYTF
CDR3nt: TGTGCCAGCAGTGGACAGGGGGCTGATGGCTACACCTTC

j_gene: TRBJ2-1
d_gene: TRBD2
abundance: -
v_gene: TRBV11-2
CDR3aa: CASSLESSGSSYNEQFF
CDR3nt: TGTGCCAGCAGCTTAGAGTCTAGCGGGAGCTCCTACAATGAGCAGTTCTTC

j_gene: TRBJ1-4
d_gene: -
abundance: once
v_gene: TRBV5-4
CDR3aa: CASSGGQGINEKLFF
CDR3nt: TGTGCCAGCAGCGGGGGTCAGGGGATTAATGAAAAACTGTTTTTT

j_gene: TRBJ1-2
d_gene: TRBD1
abundance: -
v_gene: TRBV6-5
CDR3aa: CASSPGQGGNGYTF
CDR3nt: TGTGCCAGCAGCCCGGGACAGGGGGGGAATGGCTACACCTTC

j_gene: TRBJ2-7
d_gene: -
abundance: -
v_gene: TRBV2
CDR3aa: CASMPAEGSGQYF
CDR3nt: TGTGCCAGCATGCCGGCGGAGGGATCGGGGCAGTACTTC

j_gene: TRBJ1-3
d_gene: -
abundance: -
v_gene: TRBV19
CDR3aa: CASSTRQYTIYF
CDR3nt: TGTGCCAGTAGTACCCGCCAGTACACCATATATTTT

j_gene: TRBJ2-3
d_gene: TRBD1
abundance: once
v_gene: TRBV12-3/TRBV12-4
CDR3aa: CASSQGVDTQYF
CDR3nt: TGTGCCAGCAGCCAGGGGGTTGATACGCAGTATTTT

j_gene: TRBJ2-6
d_gene: TRBD1
abundance: -
v_gene: TRBV13
CDR3aa: CASSFEGQGAAGANVLTF
CDR3nt: TGTGCCAGCAGCTTCGAGGGACAGGGGGCTGCAGGGGCCAACGTCCTGACTTTC

j_gene: TRBJ2-2
d_gene: TRBD2
abundance: few
v_gene: TRBV28
CDR3aa: CASSNSGTSGLSNTGELFF
CDR3nt: TGTGCCAGCAGTAATTCCGGGACTAGCGGCCTATCGAACACCGGGGAGCTGTTTTTT

j_gene: TRBJ2-2
d_gene: TRBD1
abundance: -
v_gene: TRBV12-3/TRBV12-4
CDR3aa: CASGSTGAGELFF
CDR3nt: TGTGCCAGCGGATCGACAGGGGCCGGGGAGCTGTTTTTT

j_gene: TRBJ2-7
d_gene: TRBD1
abundance: -
v_gene: TRBV9
CDR3aa: CASSPQPGGQGAPYEQYF
CDR3nt: TGTGCCAGCAGCCCCCAGCCCGGAGGACAGGGCGCTCCCTACGAGCAGTACTTC

j_gene: TRBJ1-3
d_gene: -
abundance: -
v_gene: TRBV7-9
CDR3aa: CASSPGNNPSGNTIYF
CDR3nt: TGTGCCAGCAGCCCCGGGAACAATCCCTCTGGAAACACCATATATTTT

j_gene: TRBJ2-7
d_gene: TRBD2
abundance: -
v_gene: TRBV11-2
CDR3aa: CASSFSGSFPYEQYF
CDR3nt: TGTGCCAGCAGCTTTAGCGGGAGTTTCCCCTACGAGCAGTACTTC

j_gene: TRBJ1-5
d_gene: -
abundance: once
v_gene: TRBV7-2
CDR3aa: CASSYPDRGGNQPQHF
CDR3nt: TGTGCCAGCAGCTACCCCGATCGCGGGGGAAACCAGCCCCAGCATTTT